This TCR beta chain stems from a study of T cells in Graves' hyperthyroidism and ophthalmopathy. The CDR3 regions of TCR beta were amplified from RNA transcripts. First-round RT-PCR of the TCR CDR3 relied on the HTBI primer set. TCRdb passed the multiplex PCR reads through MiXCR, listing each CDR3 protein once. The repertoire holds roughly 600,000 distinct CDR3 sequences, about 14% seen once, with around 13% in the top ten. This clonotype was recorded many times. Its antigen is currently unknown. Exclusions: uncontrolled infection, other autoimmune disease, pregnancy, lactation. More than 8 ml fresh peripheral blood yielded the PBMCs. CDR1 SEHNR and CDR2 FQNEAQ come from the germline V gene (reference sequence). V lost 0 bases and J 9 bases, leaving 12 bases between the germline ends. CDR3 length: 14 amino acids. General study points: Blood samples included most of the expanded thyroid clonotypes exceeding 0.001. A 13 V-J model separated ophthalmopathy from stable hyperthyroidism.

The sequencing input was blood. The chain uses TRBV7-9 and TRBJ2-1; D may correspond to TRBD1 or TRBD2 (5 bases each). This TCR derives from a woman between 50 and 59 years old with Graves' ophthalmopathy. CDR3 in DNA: TGTGCCAGCAGCTTAGCGCTGGCAGGGAGTGAGCAGTTCTTC. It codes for CASSLALAGSEQFF.